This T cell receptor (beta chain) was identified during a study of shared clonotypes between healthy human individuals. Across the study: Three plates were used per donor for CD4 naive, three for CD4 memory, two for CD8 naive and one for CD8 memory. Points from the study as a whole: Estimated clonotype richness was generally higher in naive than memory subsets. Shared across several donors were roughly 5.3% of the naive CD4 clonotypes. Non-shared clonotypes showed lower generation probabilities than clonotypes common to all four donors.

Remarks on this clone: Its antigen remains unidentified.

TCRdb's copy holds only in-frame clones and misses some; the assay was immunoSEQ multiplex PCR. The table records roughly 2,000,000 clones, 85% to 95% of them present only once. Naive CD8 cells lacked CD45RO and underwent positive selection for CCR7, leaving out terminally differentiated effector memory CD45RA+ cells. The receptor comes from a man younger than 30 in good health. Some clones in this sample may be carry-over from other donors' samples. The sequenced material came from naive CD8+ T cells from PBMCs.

CDR3 DNA sequence: TGTGCCAGCAGCTTACTGGGTGAGGCTTTCTTT. It translates to CASSLLGEAFF. The gene calls are TRBV13 and TRBJ1-1; D unresolved. Trimming took off 2 bases at V and 11 bases at J, with 9 bases between the two ends. The germline gives CDR1 PRHDT, CDR2 FYEKMQ (reference sequence). CDR3 size: 11 residues. Together with reference TRBV13 and TRBJ1-1, the CDR3 gives the full variable domain: AAGVIQSPRHLIKEKRETATLKCYPIPRHDTVYWYQQGPGQDPQFLISFYEKMQSDKGSIPDRFSAQQFSDYHSELNMSSLELGDSALYFCASSLLGEAFFGQGTRLTVV.